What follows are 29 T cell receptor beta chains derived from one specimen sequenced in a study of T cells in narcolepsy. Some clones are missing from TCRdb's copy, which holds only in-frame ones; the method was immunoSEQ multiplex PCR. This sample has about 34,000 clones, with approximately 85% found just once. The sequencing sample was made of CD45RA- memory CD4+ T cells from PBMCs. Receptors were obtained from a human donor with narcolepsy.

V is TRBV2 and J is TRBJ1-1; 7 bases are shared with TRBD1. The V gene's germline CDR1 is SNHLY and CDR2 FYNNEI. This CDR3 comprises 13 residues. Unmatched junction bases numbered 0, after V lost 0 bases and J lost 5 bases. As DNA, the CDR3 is TGTGCCAGCAGTGAAGCACAGGGGACTGAAGCTTTCTTT. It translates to CASSEAQGTEAFF.

The CDR3 reads CASSQSYEQYF. The CDR3 nucleotides are TGTGCCAGCAGCCAGTCCTACGAGCAGTACTTC. This rearrangement joins TRBV14 to TRBJ2-7; D unclear. Germline CDR1 SGHDN, CDR2 FVKESK. There are 11 residues in the CDR3. Deletions cut 3 bases from V and 1 base from J, with 1 base between.

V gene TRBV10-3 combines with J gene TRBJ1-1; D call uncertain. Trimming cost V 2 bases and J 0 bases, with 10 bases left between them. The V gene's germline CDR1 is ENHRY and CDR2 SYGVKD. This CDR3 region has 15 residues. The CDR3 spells CAISEASGVNTEAFF. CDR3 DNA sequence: TGTGCCATCAGTGAGGCGTCGGGCGTGAACACTGAAGCTTTCTTT.

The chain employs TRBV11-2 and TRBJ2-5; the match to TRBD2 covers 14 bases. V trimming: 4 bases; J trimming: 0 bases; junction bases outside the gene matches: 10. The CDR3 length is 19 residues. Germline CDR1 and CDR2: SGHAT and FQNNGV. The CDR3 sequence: CASSSHGLAGGRYQETQYF. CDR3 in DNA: TGTGCCAGCAGCTCCCATGGACTAGCGGGGGGACGGTACCAAGAGACCCAGTACTTC.

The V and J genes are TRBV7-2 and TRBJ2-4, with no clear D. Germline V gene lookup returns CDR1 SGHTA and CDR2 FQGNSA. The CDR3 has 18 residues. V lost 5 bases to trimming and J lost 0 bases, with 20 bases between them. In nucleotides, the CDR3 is TGTGCCAGCAGCCTCCCCCCCTGGCAGCTAGTAGCCAAAAACATTCAGTACTTC. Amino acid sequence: CASSLPPWQLVAKNIQYF.

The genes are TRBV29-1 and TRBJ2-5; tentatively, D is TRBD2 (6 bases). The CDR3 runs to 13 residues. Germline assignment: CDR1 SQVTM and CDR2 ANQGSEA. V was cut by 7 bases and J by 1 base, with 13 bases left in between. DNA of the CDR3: TGCAGCGCTCGGGGAGGACCCCAAGAGACCCAGTACTTC. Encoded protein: CSARGGPQETQYF.

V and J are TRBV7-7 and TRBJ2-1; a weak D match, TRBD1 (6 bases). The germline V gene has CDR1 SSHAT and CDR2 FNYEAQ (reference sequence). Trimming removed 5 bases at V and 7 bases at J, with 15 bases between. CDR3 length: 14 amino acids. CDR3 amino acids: CASSLLNRVNEQFF. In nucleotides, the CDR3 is TGTGCCAGCAGCCTCCTAAACAGGGTTAATGAGCAGTTCTTC.

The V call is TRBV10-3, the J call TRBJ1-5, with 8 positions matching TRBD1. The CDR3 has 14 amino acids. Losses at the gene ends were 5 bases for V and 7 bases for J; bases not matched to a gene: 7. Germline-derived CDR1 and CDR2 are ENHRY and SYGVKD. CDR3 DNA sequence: TGTGCCATCAGTCCGGACAGGGTACGGCAGCCCCAGCATTTT. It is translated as CAISPDRVRQPQHF.

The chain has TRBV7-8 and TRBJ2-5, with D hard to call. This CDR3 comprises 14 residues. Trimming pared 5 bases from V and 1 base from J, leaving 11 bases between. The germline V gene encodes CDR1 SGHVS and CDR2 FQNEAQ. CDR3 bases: TGTGCCAGCAGCCCTCGGCGTACCCAAGAGACCCAGTACTTC. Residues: CASSPRRTQETQYF.

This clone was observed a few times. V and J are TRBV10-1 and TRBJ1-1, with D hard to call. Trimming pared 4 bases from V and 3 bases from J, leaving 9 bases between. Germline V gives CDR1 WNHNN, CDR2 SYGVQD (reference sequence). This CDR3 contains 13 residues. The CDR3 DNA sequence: TGCGCCAGCAGTGCGGCGGGCGACACTGAAGCTTTCTTT. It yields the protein CASSAAGDTEAFF.

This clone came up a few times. The CDR3 region has the DNA TGTGCCAGCAGCCAAGAGGGGCCTGGGTTACCAGGAAATGAGCAGTTCTTC. Its translation is CASSQEGPGLPGNEQFF. This chain connects TRBV11-2 to TRBJ2-1; D could derive from TRBD1 or TRBD2 (5 bases each). CDR1 and CDR2 (germline): SGHAT, FQNNGV. V lost 5 bases to trimming and J lost 7 bases, with 24 bases between them. The CDR3 is 17 amino acids.

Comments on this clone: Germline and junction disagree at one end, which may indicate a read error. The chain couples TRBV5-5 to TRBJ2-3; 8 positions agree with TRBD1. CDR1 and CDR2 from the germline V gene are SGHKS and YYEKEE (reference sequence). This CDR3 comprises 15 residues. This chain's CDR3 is CASRLGQASTDTQYF. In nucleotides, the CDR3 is TGTGCCAGCAGATTGGGACAGGCGAGCACAGATACGCAGTATTTT.

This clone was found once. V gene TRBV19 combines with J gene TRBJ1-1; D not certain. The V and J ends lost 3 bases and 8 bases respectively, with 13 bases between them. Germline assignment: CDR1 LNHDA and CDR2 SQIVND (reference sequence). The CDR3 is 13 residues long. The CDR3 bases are TGTGCCAGTAGTATTCGGATTCAAACCGAAGCTTTCTTT. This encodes CASSIRIQTEAFF.

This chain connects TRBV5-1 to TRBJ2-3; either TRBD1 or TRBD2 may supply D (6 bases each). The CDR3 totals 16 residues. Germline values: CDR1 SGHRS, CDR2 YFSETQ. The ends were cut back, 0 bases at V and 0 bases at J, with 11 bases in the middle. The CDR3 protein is CASSLDGGVSTDTQYF. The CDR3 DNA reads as TGCGCCAGCAGCTTGGACGGGGGCGTAAGCACAGATACGCAGTATTTT.

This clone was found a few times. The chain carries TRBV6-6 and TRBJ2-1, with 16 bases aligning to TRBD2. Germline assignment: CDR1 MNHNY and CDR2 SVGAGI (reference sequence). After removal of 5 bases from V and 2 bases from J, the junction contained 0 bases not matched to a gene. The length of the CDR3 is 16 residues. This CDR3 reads CASSGTSGRAYNEQFF. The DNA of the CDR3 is TGTGCCAGCAGTGGGACTAGCGGGAGGGCCTACAATGAGCAGTTCTTC.

For the CDR3, the DNA is TGTGCCAGCACACCCTGGGGGAACACCGGGGAGCTGTTTTTT. This codes for CASTPWGNTGELFF. This chain joins TRBV5-4 and TRBJ2-2, with D unresolved. With 6 bases removed from V and 1 base from J, the gap between germline ends came to 10 bases. Germline loops: CDR1 SGHNT, CDR2 YYREEE (reference sequence). The CDR3 runs 14 residues.

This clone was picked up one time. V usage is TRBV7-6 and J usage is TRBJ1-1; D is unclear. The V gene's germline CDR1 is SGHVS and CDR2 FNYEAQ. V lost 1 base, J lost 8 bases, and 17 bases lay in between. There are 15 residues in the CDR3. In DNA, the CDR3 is TGTGCCAGCAGCTTAGGCATCCAGGAGGGCAGCGAAGCTTTCTTT. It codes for CASSLGIQEGSEAFF.

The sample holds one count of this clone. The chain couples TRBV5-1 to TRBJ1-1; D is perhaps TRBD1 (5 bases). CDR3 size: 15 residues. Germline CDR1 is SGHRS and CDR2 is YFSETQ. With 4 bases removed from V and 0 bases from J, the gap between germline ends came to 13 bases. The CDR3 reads CASSPLGGMNTEAFF. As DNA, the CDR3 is TGCGCCAGCAGCCCGTTGGGGGGAATGAACACTGAAGCTTTCTTT. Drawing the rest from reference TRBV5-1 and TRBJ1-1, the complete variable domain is KAGVTQTPRYLIKTRGQQVTLSCSPISGHRSVSWYQQTPGQGLQFLFEYFSETQRNKGNFPGRFSGRQFSNSRSEMNVSTLELGDSALYLCASSPLGGMNTEAFFGQGTRLTVV.

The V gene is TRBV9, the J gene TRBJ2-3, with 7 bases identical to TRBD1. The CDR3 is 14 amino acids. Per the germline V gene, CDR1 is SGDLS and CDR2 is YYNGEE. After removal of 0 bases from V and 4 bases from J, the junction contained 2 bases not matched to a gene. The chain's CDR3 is CASSVATGADTQYF. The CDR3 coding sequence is TGTGCCAGCAGCGTAGCTACAGGGGCAGATACGCAGTATTTT.

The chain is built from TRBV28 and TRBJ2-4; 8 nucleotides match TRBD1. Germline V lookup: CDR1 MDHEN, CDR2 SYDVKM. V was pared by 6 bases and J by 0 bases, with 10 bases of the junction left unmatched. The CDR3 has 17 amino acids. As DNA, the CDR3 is TGTGCCAGCAGAAGTGGACAGGGATTGGTAGCCAAAAACATTCAGTACTTC. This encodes CASRSGQGLVAKNIQYF.

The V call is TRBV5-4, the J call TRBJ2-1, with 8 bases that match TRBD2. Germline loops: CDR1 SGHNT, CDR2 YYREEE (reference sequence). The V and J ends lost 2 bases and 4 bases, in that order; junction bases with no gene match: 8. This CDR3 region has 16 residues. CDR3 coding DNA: TGTGCCAGCAGCTTTAGCGGGACACAGATTTACAATGAGCAGTTCTTC. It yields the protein CASSFSGTQIYNEQFF.

As DNA, the CDR3 is TGTGCCAGCAGCCCATACGGGACAGGGGTTCTCACAGATACGCAGTATTTT. Translation: CASSPYGTGVLTDTQYF. This chain joins TRBV5-6 and TRBJ2-3, with 10 bases identical to TRBD1. Germline lookup yields CDR1 SGHDT and CDR2 YYEEEE. The ends lost 4 bases at V and 2 bases at J; junction bases unmatched: 10. The CDR3 is 17 amino acids.

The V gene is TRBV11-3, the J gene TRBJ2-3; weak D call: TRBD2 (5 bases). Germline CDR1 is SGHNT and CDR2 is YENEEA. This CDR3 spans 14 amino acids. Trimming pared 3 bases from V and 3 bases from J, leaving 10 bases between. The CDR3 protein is CASSLAGLTDTQYF. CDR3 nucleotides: TGTGCCAGCAGCTTGGCGGGTTTGACAGATACGCAGTATTTT.

CDR3 residues: CARTGPGGANVLTF. The DNA for the CDR3 is TGTGCCAGGACGGGGCCGGGTGGGGCCAACGTCCTGACTTTC. The genes are TRBV30 and TRBJ2-6; D possibly matches TRBD1 or TRBD2 (5 bases each). Germline CDR1 and CDR2: GTSNPN and SVGIG (reference sequence). The CDR3 runs to 14 residues. V was trimmed by 8 bases and J by 3 bases, leaving 14 bases between them. Full variable domain (outside the CDR3, taken from reference TRBV30 and TRBJ2-6): SQTIHQWPATLVQPVGSPLSLECTVEGTSNPNLYWYRQAAGRGLQLLFYSVGIGQISSEVPQNLSASRPQDRQFILSSKKLLLSDSGFYLCARTGPGGANVLTFGAGSRLTVL.

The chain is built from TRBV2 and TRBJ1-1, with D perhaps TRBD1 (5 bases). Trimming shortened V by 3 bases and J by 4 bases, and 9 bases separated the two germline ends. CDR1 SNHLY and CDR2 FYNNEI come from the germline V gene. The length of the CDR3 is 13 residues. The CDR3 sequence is CASSEAGRTEAFF. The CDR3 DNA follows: TGTGCCAGCAGTGAGGCGGGGCGCACTGAAGCTTTCTTT.

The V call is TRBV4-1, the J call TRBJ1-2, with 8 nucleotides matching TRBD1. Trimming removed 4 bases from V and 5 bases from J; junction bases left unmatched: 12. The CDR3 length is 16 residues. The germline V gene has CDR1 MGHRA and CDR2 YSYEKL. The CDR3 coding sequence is TGCGCCAGCAGCCGCTTGATGGACAGGGACAATTATGGCTACACCTTC. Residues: CASSRLMDRDNYGYTF.

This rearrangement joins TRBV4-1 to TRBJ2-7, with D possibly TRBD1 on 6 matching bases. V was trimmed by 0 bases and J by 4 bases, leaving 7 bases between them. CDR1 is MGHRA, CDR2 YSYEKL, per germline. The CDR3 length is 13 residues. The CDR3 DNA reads TGCGCCAGCAGCCAAGACCAGGGGTACGAGCAGTACTTC. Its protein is CASSQDQGYEQYF.

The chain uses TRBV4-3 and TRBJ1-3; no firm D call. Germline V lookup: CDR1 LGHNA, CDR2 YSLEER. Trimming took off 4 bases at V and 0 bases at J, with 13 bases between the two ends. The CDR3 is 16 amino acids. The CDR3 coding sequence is TGCGCCAGCAGCCTAACGTCGGCAGGCTCTGGAAACACCATATATTTT. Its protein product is CASSLTSAGSGNTIYF.

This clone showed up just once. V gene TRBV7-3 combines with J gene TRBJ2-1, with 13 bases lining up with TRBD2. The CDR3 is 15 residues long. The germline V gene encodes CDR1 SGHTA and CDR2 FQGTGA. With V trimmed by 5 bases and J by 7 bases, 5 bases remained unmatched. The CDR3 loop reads CASSPGLAGANEQFF. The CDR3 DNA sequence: TGTGCCAGCAGCCCCGGACTAGCGGGGGCAAATGAGCAGTTCTTC.